Below, 9 T cell receptor beta chains from the same sample are listed, as sequenced in a study of radiation and T cells in renal cell carcinoma. Time point indicated: blood 4 weeks post-SBRT, at nephrectomy. Treatment specified: 15 Gy SBRT to primary tumor, nephrectomy 4 weeks later. Sequenced by immunoSEQ multiplex PCR; TCRdb stores in-frame clones only, minus some. The repertoire holds about 83,000 clones, with over 65% as singletons. Sequencing used blood, obtained from a patient whose treatment included radiotherapy and nephrectomy. The receptors here all came from a woman in her fifties or sixties with renal cell carcinoma.

This clone was counted a single time. The rearrangement links TRBV30 to TRBJ2-2, with 8 bases identical to TRBD2. The V gene end was trimmed by 0 bases and the J gene end by 1 base; junction bases not matched to a gene: 4. The length of the CDR3 is 16 residues. Germline V gene sequence: CDR1 GTSNPN, CDR2 SVGIG (reference sequence). The CDR3 protein is CAWSVRRGGNTGELFF. CDR3 DNA sequence: TGTGCCTGGAGTGTACGACGGGGGGGGAACACCGGGGAGCTGTTTTTT.

The V and J genes are TRBV15 and TRBJ2-7; D uncertain. Trimming removed 0 bases at V and 2 bases at J, with 11 bases between. Germline loops: CDR1 LNHNV, CDR2 YYDKDF (reference sequence). The CDR3 is 15 residues long. CDR3 in amino acids: CATSRDGRLAYEQYF. The CDR3 DNA is TGTGCCACCAGCAGAGACGGCAGACTCGCCTACGAGCAGTACTTC.

The chain uses TRBV11-3 and TRBJ1-3, with no clear D. This CDR3 contains 16 residues. Trimming removed 5 bases at V and 2 bases at J, with 16 bases between. Germline V gives CDR1 SGHNT, CDR2 YENEEA. The CDR3 loop reads CASSQGSGVTGNTIYF. The CDR3 DNA reads TGTGCCAGCAGCCAAGGGTCTGGGGTCACTGGAAACACCATATATTTT.

The chain employs TRBV6-5 and TRBJ2-7; D is perhaps TRBD1 or TRBD2 (5 bases each). Germline V gene lookup returns CDR1 MNHEY and CDR2 SVGAGI. The CDR3 runs 15 residues. V was cut by 6 bases and J by 2 bases, with 17 bases left in between. The CDR3 protein is CASSLGRGAPYEQYF. The CDR3, as DNA: TGTGCCAGCAGCTTGGGACGGGGAGCACCCTACGAGCAGTACTTC.

DNA of the CDR3: TGTGCCAGCAGCCCGGGGCGATCAACACCGAACACTGAAGCTTTCTTT. The encoded protein is CASSPGRSTPNTEAFF. The chain combines TRBV5-4 with TRBJ1-1; D is possibly TRBD1 (5 bases). CDR1 SGHNT and CDR2 YYREEE come from the germline V gene (reference sequence). The CDR3 has 16 residues. Trimming left V 4 bases short and J 1 base short, with 17 bases between.

This clone turned up a few times. V gene TRBV6-1 combines with J gene TRBJ2-7, with 8 bases lining up with TRBD1. Trimming at V came to 4 bases and at J to 0 bases, leaving 8 bases not matched to a gene. The CDR3 sequence is 16 residues long. CDR1 is MNHNS and CDR2 is SASEGT in the germline V gene. CDR3 region: CASSGRDRLSSYEQYF. For the CDR3, the DNA is TGTGCCAGCAGTGGGAGGGACAGGCTCAGCTCCTACGAGCAGTACTTC.

The chain joins TRBV28 to TRBJ2-1, with 7 bases that match TRBD1. Per germline, CDR1 MDHEN and CDR2 SYDVKM. V lost 5 bases and J lost 14; bases outside the gene matches: 15. CDR3 length: 14 residues. In DNA form, the CDR3 reads TGTGCCAGCAGTCGTACAGGGGCTAGAGGTGTTGAGTTCTTC. Translating gives CASSRTGARGVEFF.

The chain joins TRBV7-2 to TRBJ2-2; TRBD1 is a possible D gene (5 bases). Trimming took off 2 bases at V and 5 bases at J, with 12 bases between the two ends. Germline assignment: CDR1 SGHTA and CDR2 FQGNSA. The CDR3 loop spans 15 amino acids. The CDR3 nucleotides read TGTGCCAGCAGCTTAATGGGGCGCTTTACCGGGGAGCTGTTTTTT. Translating gives CASSLMGRFTGELFF.

This sequence joins TRBV5-1 and TRBJ1-3; tentatively, D is TRBD1 (6 bases). CDR3 length equals 15 residues. Trimming removed 4 bases at V and 0 bases at J, with 11 bases between. The germline V gene has CDR1 SGHRS and CDR2 YFSETQ. CDR3 protein: CASSPQGSSGNTIYF. CDR3 bases: TGCGCCAGCAGCCCCCAGGGGAGCTCTGGAAACACCATATATTTT.